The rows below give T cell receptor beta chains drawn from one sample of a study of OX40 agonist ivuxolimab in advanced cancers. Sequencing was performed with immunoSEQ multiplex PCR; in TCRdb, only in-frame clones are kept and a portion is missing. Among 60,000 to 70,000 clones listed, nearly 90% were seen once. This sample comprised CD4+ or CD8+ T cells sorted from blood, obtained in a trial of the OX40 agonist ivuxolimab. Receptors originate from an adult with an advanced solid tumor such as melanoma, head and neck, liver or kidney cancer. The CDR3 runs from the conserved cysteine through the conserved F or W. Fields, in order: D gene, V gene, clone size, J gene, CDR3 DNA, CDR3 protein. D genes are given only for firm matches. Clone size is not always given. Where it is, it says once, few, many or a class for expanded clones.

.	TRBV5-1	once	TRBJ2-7	TGCGCCAGCAGGGTGGGGCAGCCCTCCTACGAGCAGTACTTC	CASRVGQPSYEQYF
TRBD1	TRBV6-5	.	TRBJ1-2	TGTGCCAGCAGTCGAAACAGGGGGCATGGCTACACCTTC	CASSRNRGHGYTF
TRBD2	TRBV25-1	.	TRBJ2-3	TGTGCCAGCAGTGAGGACGGGCGGGCCGGGGGGAGAGATACGCAGTATTTT	CASSEDGRAGGRDTQYF
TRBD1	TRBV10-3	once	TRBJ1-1	TGTGCCATCAGGACAGGGGCAGATATGAACACTGAAGCTTTCTTT	CAIRTGADMNTEAFF
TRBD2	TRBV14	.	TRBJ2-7	TGTGCCAGCAGCCGCGGGAGCGGGCAGGGTCGGGAGCAGTACTTC	CASSRGSGQGREQYF
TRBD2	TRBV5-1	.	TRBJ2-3	TGCGCCAGCAGCACCGGGACTAGCGGGATCTTGGGCACAGATACGCAGTATTTT	CASSTGTSGILGTDTQYF
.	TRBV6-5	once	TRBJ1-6	TGTGCCAGCAGTTACGACAGGAATCCACCCCTCCACTTT	CASSYDRNPPLHF
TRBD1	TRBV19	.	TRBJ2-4	TGTGCCAGTAGTACCGGGACAGGGCAGGGCATTCAGTACTTC	CASSTGTGQGIQYF
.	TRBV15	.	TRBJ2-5	TGTGCCACCAGGTCCGGGGGTCGAGAGACCCAGTACTTC	CATRSGGRETQYF
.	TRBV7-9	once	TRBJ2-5	TGTGCCAGCAGCTCCCTTGGGGCCGAAGAGACCCAGTACTTC	CASSSLGAEETQYF
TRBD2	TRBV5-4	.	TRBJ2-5	TGTGCCAGCAGGCTGGGGGGGCAAGAGACCCAGTACTTC	CASRLGGQETQYF
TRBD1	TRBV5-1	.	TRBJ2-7	TGCGCCAGCAGATCCGACAGGGGAGGCGAGCAGTACTTC	CASRSDRGGEQYF
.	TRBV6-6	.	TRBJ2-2	TGTGCCAGCAGTTACTTCGTGGGAGAGCTGTTTTTT	CASSYFVGELFF
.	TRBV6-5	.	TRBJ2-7	TGTGCCAGCGGGTCAGGACGGGACTCAACCTACGAGCAGTACTTC	CASGSGRDSTYEQYF
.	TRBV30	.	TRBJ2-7	TGTGCCGGCACCGACAGGTTCCCGACCTACGAGCAGTACTTC	CAGTDRFPTYEQYF